This entry describes one TCR beta chain. Its antigen has not been determined. The sample holds no much larger clone one base away, and base qualities are not on file. The data were taken from a study of T cell responses to AZD1222 COVID-19 vaccine (dated by TCRdb to the early 2020s). Regarding the study in general: A total of just over 230 trial participants underwent TCR sequencing, of whom nearly 210 had received two doses of AZD1222 and some 26 had received two doses of the MenACWY control vaccine. Trial participants were enrolled into age subgroups of 18-55, 56-69 and 70-plus years, which contained 148, 28 and 57 TCR-sequenced participants, respectively.

The study at large found these results: Because no day 14 peak-response samples were available, repertoires were characterized only after the peak T cell response. The vaccine-associated CD4 TCRs covered the entire spike protein, and the dominant responses fell in regions 160-218 and 743-854. After two AZD1222 doses, spike-specific TCR breadth and depth were significantly higher than at day 0 and than in MenACWY recipients. Nearly half of unique spike-specific TCRs reportedly recognized epitopes outside regions mutated in the B.1.351 and B.1.1.7 variants. The 56-69-year group was small, and its depth increase did not reach significance, likely because of low power. Conclusions about previously exposed vaccinees are limited, since just five or six AZD1222 recipients were seropositive for SARS-CoV-2 at baseline. Participants were mostly white British, with more females than males. The authors suggested clonal diversity may have been underestimated.

What this sample's time point label stands for: about 28 days (+/-7) after the second vaccine dose. AZD1222 recipients given second doses at about 4 weeks or at about 12 weeks were pooled, since spike-specific TCR depth and breadth were not found to differ between the two schedules. Vaccinee samples were obtained from the UK trials COV001 and COV002, which included a single-blind randomized controlled phase 2/3 trial of AZD1222 (ChAdOx1 nCoV-19) in healthy adults. For TCRbeta chain sequencing, PBMC samples from trial participants were taken at day 0 and at day 28 after the second dose. The CDR3 regions of human TCRbeta chains were analyzed by immunosequencing. In the paper's pipeline: Repertoire TCRs were checked for matches against a reference library of SARS-CoV-2-specific TCRs that had been generated using the MIRA antigen-specificity platform. Breadth was defined as the fraction of unique TCRs that were SARS-CoV-2-associated, and depth was defined as the fraction of total T cells that were SARS-CoV-2-associated. Using the MIRA data, each spike-specific TCR was assigned both to the spike region to which the TCR was reactive and to a CD4 or CD8 class. Log10-transformed breadth and depth values were compared by one-way ANOVA with Sidak's multiple comparisons tests. The source is immuneACCESS, and TCRdb retained only in-frame sequences with V and J called. Part of the clones is not carried over; for the studies checked, unresolved V genes explain less than half of this, and the remainder is unexplained. The DNA was the basis for D and trimming; V, J and clone size are from that table. Present in this sample are approximately 91,000 clones, more than 85% of which were seen just once. The ten largest clonotypes hold less than 35% of the sample.

Trimming leaves V shorter by 5 bases and J shorter by 2 bases, with the junction holding 8 bases beyond the gene matches. CDR1 and CDR2 are read off the germline V gene (reference sequence) as MNHEY and SMNVEV. The CDR3 starts with the cysteine, ends with the phenylalanine, and has 15 residues. Left in the record is the CDR3 DNA by itself, 45 bases read in frame from the first base. Recombination linked TRBV27 to TRBJ2-5, with 7 central nucleotides matching TRBD2. Sequenced here: peripheral blood, sampled 28 days after the second AZD1222 dose. The source is an adult who received the AZD1222 COVID-19 vaccine. The DNA reads TGTGCCAGCAGTCCGCGGGGAGCGGGACAAGAGACCCAGTACTTC. Its product reads: CASSPRGAGQETQYF.